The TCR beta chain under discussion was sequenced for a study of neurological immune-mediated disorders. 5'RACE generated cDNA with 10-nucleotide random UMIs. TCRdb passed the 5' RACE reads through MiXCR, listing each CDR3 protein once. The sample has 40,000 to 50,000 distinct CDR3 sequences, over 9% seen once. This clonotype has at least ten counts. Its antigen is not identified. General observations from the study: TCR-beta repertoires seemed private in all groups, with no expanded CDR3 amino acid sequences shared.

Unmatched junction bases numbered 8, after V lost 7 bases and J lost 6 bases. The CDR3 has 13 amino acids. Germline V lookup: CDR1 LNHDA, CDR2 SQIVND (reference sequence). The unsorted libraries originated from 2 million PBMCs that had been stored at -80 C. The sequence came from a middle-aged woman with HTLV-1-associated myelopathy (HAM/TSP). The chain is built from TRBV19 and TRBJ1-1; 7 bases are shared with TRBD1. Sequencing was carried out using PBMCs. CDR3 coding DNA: TGTGCCAGTACGATCGATGACAGGGCTGAAGCTTTCTTT. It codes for CASTIDDRAEAFF.